The 5 T cell receptor beta chains reported below all come from one sample, sequenced in a study of tumor-infiltrating lymphocytes in localized non-small cell lung cancer. Profiled with immunoSEQ multiplex PCR; TCRdb holds only in-frame clones, not every one. The sample has tens of thousands of clones, approximately 83% seen once; the top ten hold approximately 2%. Sequences were obtained from lung tumor tissue. The receptors stem from a human donor with non-small cell lung cancer.

On this clone itself: At one of its ends the junction is not consistent with the germline gene, which may arise from a read error. V usage is TRBV7-2 and J usage is TRBJ2-1; a possible D gene is TRBD2 (6 bases). CDR1 SGHTA and CDR2 FQGNSA come from the germline V gene. The CDR3 runs to 12 residues. CDR3 sequence: CASGLDYHEQFF. The CDR3 bases are TGTGCCAGCGGGCTGGACTACCATGAGCAGTTCTTC.

V and J are TRBV14 and TRBJ1-2, with D possibly matching TRBD1 (5 bases). V was trimmed by 4 bases and J by 10 bases, leaving 22 bases between them. The CDR3 is 15 residues long. In germline, CDR1 is SGHDN, CDR2 FVKESK. The CDR3 region is CASSPMIGRGTSYTF. The CDR3 DNA reads as TGTGCCAGCAGCCCCATGATAGGGAGGGGCACTTCCTACACCTTC.

V usage is TRBV4-1 and J usage is TRBJ1-6; 8 bases line up with TRBD1. V lost 0 bases and J lost 11; bases outside the gene matches: 3. This CDR3 has 14 amino acids. Germline CDR1 MGHRA, CDR2 YSYEKL. The CDR3 loop is CASSQDHRGAPLHF. In nucleotides, the CDR3 is TGCGCCAGCAGCCAAGACCACAGGGGGGCACCCCTCCACTTT.

This clone has a single count. CDR3 coding DNA: TGTGCCAGCTCTTCAGGGGCTTCGGAGACCCAGTACTTC. This gives the protein CASSSGASETQYF. The rearrangement links TRBV6-1 to TRBJ2-5; tentatively, D is TRBD1 (6 bases). V was pared by 8 bases and J by 5 bases, with 15 bases between. From germline, CDR1 is MNHNS and CDR2 SASEGT. The CDR3 runs to 13 residues.

The rearrangement joins TRBV6-5 to TRBJ2-1, with 10 bases aligning to TRBD2. The CDR3 contains 15 residues. With V trimmed by 5 bases and J by 3 bases, 4 bases remained unmatched. Looked up from germline, CDR1 is MNHEY and CDR2 is SVGAGI. The CDR3 DNA reads TGTGCCAGCAGTAAAACTAGCGGGGACTACAATGAGCAGTTCTTC. It codes for CASSKTSGDYNEQFF.